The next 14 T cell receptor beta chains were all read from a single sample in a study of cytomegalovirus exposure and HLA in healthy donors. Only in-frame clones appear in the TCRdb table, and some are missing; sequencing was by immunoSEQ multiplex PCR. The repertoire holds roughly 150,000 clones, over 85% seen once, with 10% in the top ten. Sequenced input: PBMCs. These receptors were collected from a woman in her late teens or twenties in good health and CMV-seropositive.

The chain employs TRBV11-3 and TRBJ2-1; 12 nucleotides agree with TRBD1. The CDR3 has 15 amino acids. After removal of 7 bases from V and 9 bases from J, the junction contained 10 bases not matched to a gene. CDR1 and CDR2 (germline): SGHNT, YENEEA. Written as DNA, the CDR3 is TGTGCCAGCACCTCGGACGGGACAGGGGGCGCTGAGCAGTTCTTC. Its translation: CASTSDGTGGAEQFF.

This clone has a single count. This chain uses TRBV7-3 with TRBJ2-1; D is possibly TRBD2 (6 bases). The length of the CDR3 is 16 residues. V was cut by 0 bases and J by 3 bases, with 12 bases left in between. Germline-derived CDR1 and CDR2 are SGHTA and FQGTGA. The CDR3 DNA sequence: TGTGCCAGCAGCTTAACTCCGGGAGTGAACTACAATGAGCAGTTCTTC. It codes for CASSLTPGVNYNEQFF.

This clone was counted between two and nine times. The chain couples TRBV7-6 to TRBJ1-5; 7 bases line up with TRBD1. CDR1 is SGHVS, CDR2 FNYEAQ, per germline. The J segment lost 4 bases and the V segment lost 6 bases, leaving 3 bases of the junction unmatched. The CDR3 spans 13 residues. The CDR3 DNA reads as TGTGCCAGCAGTCTACAGGGGAATCAGCCCCAGCATTTT. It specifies CASSLQGNQPQHF.

CDR3 region: CASSSGQSEQYF. CDR3 in DNA: TGTGCCAGCAGTTCGGGACAGTCCGAGCAGTACTTC. The J gene is TRBJ2-7, the V gene TRBV6-5, with 7 bases lining up with TRBD1. CDR3 length: 12 amino acids. Unmatched junction bases numbered 3, after V lost 4 bases and J lost 6 bases. CDR1 MNHEY and CDR2 SVGAGI come from the germline V gene.

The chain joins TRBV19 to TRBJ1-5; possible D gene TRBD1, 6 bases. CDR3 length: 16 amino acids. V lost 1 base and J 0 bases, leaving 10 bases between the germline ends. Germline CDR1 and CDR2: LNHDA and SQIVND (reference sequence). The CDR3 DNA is TGTGCCAGTAGTATAGTTACAGGGCATAGCAATCAGCCCCAGCATTTT. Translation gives CASSIVTGHSNQPQHF.

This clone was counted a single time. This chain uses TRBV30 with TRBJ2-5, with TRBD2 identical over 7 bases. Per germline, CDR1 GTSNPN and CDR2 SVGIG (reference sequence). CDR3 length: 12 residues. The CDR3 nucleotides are TGTTACAGGTCGGGAGGATGTCAGACCCAGTACTTC. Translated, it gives CYRSGGCQTQYF.

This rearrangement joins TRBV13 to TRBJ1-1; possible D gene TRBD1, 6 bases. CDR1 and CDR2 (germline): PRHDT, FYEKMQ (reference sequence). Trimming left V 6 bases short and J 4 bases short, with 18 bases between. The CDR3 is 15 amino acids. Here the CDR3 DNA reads TGTGCCAGCAGGTGGGCAATACAGGGACGCACTGAAGCTTTCTTT. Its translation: CASRWAIQGRTEAFF.

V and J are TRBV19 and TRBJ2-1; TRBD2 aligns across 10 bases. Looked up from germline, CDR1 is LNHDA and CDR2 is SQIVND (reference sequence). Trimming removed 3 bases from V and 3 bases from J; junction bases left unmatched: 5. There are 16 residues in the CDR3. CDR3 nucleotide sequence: TGTGCCAGTAGTATCGGGCTAGCGGGAGTCTACAATGAGCAGTTCTTC. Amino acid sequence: CASSIGLAGVYNEQFF.

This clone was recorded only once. In DNA, the CDR3 is TGTGCCAGCAGCTTAGGGGCGGGGGCGATGAACACTGAAGCTTTCTTT. It encodes CASSLGAGAMNTEAFF. V and J are TRBV11-3 and TRBJ1-1; tentatively, D is TRBD1 (6 bases). In germline, CDR1 is SGHNT, CDR2 YENEEA. This CDR3 region has 16 residues. V was cut by 1 base and J by 0 bases, with 12 bases left in between.

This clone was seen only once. CDR3 amino acids: CAWSHWTANTEAFF. The CDR3 DNA sequence: TGTGCCTGGAGTCACTGGACAGCAAACACTGAAGCTTTCTTT. The chain uses TRBV30 and TRBJ1-1; D perhaps matches TRBD1 (6 bases). Germline V lookup: CDR1 GTSNPN, CDR2 SVGIG (reference sequence). This CDR3 spans 14 amino acids. The V end lost 2 bases, the J end lost 2 bases, and 12 bases lay between the germline ends.

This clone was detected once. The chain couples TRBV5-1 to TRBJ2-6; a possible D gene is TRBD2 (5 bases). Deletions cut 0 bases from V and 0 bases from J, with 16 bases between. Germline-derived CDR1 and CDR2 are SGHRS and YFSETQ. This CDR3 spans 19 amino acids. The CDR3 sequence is CASSLGSGTVGSGANVLTF. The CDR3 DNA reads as TGCGCCAGCAGCTTGGGAAGCGGAACTGTAGGCTCTGGGGCCAACGTCCTGACTTTC.

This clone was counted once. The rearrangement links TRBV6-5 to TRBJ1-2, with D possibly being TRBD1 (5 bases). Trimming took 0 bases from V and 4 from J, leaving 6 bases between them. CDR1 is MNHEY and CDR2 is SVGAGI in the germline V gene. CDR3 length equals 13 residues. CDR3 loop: CASSYSDSYGYTF. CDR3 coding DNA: TGTGCCAGCAGTTACTCCGACAGCTATGGCTACACCTTC.

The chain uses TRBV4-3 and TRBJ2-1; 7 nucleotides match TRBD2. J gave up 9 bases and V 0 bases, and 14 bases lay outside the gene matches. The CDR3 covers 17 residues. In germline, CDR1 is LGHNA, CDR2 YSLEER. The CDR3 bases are TGCGCCAGCAGCCAAGACTCACTAGCGCCCCGGGTGGGTGAGCAGTTCTTC. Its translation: CASSQDSLAPRVGEQFF.

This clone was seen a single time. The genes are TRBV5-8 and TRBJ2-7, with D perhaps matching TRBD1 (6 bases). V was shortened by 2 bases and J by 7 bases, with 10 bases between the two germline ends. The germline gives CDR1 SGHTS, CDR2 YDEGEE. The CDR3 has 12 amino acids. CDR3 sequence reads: CASSFRGREQYF. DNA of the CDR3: TGTGCCAGCAGCTTCAGGGGTCGGGAGCAGTACTTC.